These 32 T cell receptor beta chains were all obtained from the same sample, sequenced in a study of post-analysis software for immune sequencing data. Study results and caveats: Four or five TRBV segments (TRBV5-6, TRBV5-1 and TRBV20-1 among them) occurred more frequently in patients than in controls.

TCR beta cDNA libraries had unique molecular identifiers. TCRdb fed the PCR reads into MiXCR, producing one record per CDR3 protein. This sample yields some 450,000 distinct CDR3 sequences, of which over 35% are seen a single time; 12% belongs to the top ten. Their target antigens are unknown. The sample was blood. The source of these receptors is a girl between 5 and 17 years old with multiple sclerosis.

J is TRBJ2-1 and V is TRBV28; D gene uncertain. Germline V gives CDR1 MDHEN, CDR2 SYDVKM. The CDR3 runs to 12 residues. Trimming stripped 4 bases from V and 13 bases from J, with 14 bases between. The CDR3 nucleotides read TGTGCCAGCAGTTCCCTTAAAGAGACCCAGTTCTTC. Translating gives CASSSLKETQFF.

This chain uses TRBV29-1 with TRBJ2-5; no clear D. The CDR3 contains 12 residues. Germline V gives CDR1 SQVTM, CDR2 ANQGSEA. The V end lost 4 bases, the J end lost 1 base, and 7 bases lay between the germline ends. The CDR3 nucleotides are TGCAGCGTTGTGCTCAGCCAAGAGACCCAGTACTTC. Its protein is CSVVLSQETQYF.

The chain combines TRBV11-2 with TRBJ2-7; tentative D call: TRBD1 (5 bases). The CDR3 spans 15 residues. Looked up from germline, CDR1 is SGHAT and CDR2 is FQNNGV. Trimming shortened V by 1 base and J by 2 bases, and 12 bases separated the two germline ends. The CDR3 is CASSLATVGPYEQYF. CDR3 coding DNA: TGTGCCAGCAGCTTAGCGACAGTGGGCCCCTACGAGCAGTACTTC. The full variable domain, with the rest looked up from reference TRBV11-2 and TRBJ2-7, is EAGVAQSPRYKIIEKRQSVAFWCNPISGHATLYWYQQILGQGPKLLIQFQNNGVVDDSQLPKDRFSAERLKGVDSTLKIQPAKLEDSAVYLCASSLATVGPYEQYFGPGTRLTVT.

The rearrangement joins TRBV20-1 to TRBJ2-1; weak D call: TRBD1 (7 bases). This CDR3 is 14 amino acids long. The germline V and J ends were trimmed by 0 bases and 7 bases, with 13 bases remaining between them. Germline CDR1 DFQATT, CDR2 SNEGSKA (reference sequence). CDR3 residues: CSARDLQGGNEQFF. The CDR3 nucleotides read TGCAGTGCTAGAGATCTCCAGGGGGGAAATGAGCAGTTCTTC.

Comments on this clonotype: Compared with germline, one end of the junction differs, possibly owing to a read error. V is TRBV5-1 and J is TRBJ2-1; the match to TRBD2 covers 8 bases. Per germline, CDR1 SGHRS and CDR2 YFSETQ. The CDR3 length is 16 residues. The DNA of the CDR3 is TGCGCCAGCGGCTTGGAGCTAACTAGCGGCCTCAATGAGCAGTTCTTC. Its translation: CASGLELTSGLNEQFF.

This clonotype was counted a few times. The gene calls are TRBV7-8 and TRBJ2-3, with D hard to call. The germline V and J ends were trimmed by 1 base and 10 bases, with 12 bases remaining between them. The germline V gene encodes CDR1 SGHVS and CDR2 FQNEAQ. The CDR3 sequence is 13 residues long. The CDR3 DNA sequence: TGTGCCAGCAGCTTAGGTTCCCTCGATCCGCAGTATTTT. It codes for CASSLGSLDPQYF.

The V and J genes are TRBV20-1 and TRBJ2-7, with D possibly called TRBD1 or TRBD2 (5 bases each). Germline V gene sequence: CDR1 DFQATT, CDR2 SNEGSKA (reference sequence). The CDR3 is 14 amino acids. Deletions cut 4 bases from V and 2 bases from J, with 15 bases between. In nucleotides, the CDR3 is TGCAGTGCTAACCCATCTGGGGGTACCTACGAGCAGTACTTC. Translating gives CSANPSGGTYEQYF.

This clonotype was counted many times. V and J are TRBV20-1 and TRBJ2-7; 13 positions agree with TRBD2. The CDR3 sequence is 14 residues long. With V trimmed by 5 bases and J by 2 bases, 3 bases remained unmatched. From germline, CDR1 is DFQATT and CDR2 SNEGSKA (reference sequence). CDR3 nucleotides: TGCAGTGCTCTCGGGACTAGCGGGACCTACGAGCAGTACTTC. It translates to CSALGTSGTYEQYF.

The chain couples TRBV7-3 to TRBJ2-3, with TRBD2 identical over 8 bases. Germline lookup yields CDR1 SGHTA and CDR2 FQGTGA. Losses at the gene ends were 1 base for V and 6 bases for J; bases not matched to a gene: 6. There are 15 residues in the CDR3. The CDR3 loop reads CASSLIGSGIDTQYF. CDR3 nucleotide sequence: TGTGCCAGCAGCTTAATAGGTAGCGGGATCGATACGCAGTATTTT.

This clonotype turned up a few times. The chain links TRBV9 to TRBJ2-1; 8 nucleotides agree with TRBD2. The CDR3 totals 16 residues. CDR1 is SGDLS and CDR2 is YYNGEE in the germline V gene. V lost 0 bases to trimming and J lost 2 bases; unmatched junction nucleotides: 4. In DNA form, the CDR3 reads TGTGCCAGCAGCGTAGAGCCGGGACTAGCCTACAATGAGCAGTTCTTC. This translates into CASSVEPGLAYNEQFF.

This chain uses TRBV9 with TRBJ2-5, with a possible D match to TRBD2 (8 bases). The germline V gene encodes CDR1 SGDLS and CDR2 YYNGEE. This CDR3 region has 15 residues. V lost 0 bases and J 11 bases, leaving 20 bases between the germline ends. Here the CDR3 reads CASSVGIGTEREQYF. CDR3 DNA: TGTGCCAGCAGCGTAGGTATCGGGACAGAGCGGGAGCAGTACTTC. The whole variable domain, remainder taken from reference TRBV9 and TRBJ2-5, is DSGVTQTPKHLITATGQRVTLRCSPRSGDLSVYWYQQSLDQGLQFLIQYYNGEERAKGNILERFSAQQFPDLHSELNLSSLELGDSALYFCASSVGIGTEREQYFGPGTRLLVL.

This chain links TRBV5-1 with TRBJ2-1; 8 bases line up with TRBD1. CDR1 SGHRS and CDR2 YFSETQ come from the germline V gene. The J segment lost 4 bases and the V segment lost 4 bases, leaving 7 bases of the junction unmatched. The CDR3 has 15 residues. CDR3 coding DNA: TGCGCCAGCAGCCAAACGGGACAGGATTACAATGAGCAGTTCTTC. Its protein product is CASSQTGQDYNEQFF.

Points on this clonotype: This may be a read error: a much more frequent sequence differs by one nucleotide. The rearrangement uses TRBV12-3 or TRBV12-4 and TRBJ2-3, with a weak D call TRBD2 (7 bases). This CDR3 has 14 residues. The DNA for the CDR3 is TGTGCCAGCACACGGGAGGACAGCACAGATATGCAGTATTTT. It is translated as CASTREDSTDMQYF.

The gene calls are TRBV3-1 and TRBJ2-7; D is uncertain. With 4 bases removed from V and 3 bases from J, the gap between germline ends came to 16 bases. The CDR3 is 15 amino acids. Germline CDR1 is LGHDT and CDR2 is YNNKEL (reference sequence). This chain's CDR3 is CASSLRKGGGYEQYF. The CDR3 region has the DNA TGTGCCAGCAGCCTAAGGAAGGGTGGTGGCTACGAGCAGTACTTC.

V and J are TRBV18 and TRBJ2-4; tentatively, D is TRBD1 (5 bases). The DNA end is more similar to TRBJ2-7, so the J call may be wrong. The germline CDR1 and CDR2 sequences are KGHSH and LQKENI. The CDR3 is made up of 15 amino acids. CDR3 DNA sequence: TGTGCCAGCTCACCAGGTCAGGCCAGGGTGGACGAGCAGTACTTC. It encodes CASSPGQARVDEQYF.

This chain links TRBV5-1 with TRBJ2-7; D tentatively fits TRBD1 or TRBD2 (5 bases each). The J call may be faulty, since TRBJ2-5 better matches the DNA end. Germline V lookup: CDR1 SGHRS, CDR2 YFSETQ. This CDR3 comprises 14 residues. The CDR3, as DNA: TGCGCCAGCAGCTTGCAGGGAGATTGGGAGACCCAGTACTTC. Encoded protein: CASSLQGDWETQYF.

The chain uses TRBV5-5 and TRBJ1-5; no definite D call. Trimming pared 1 base from V and 4 bases from J, leaving 6 bases between. Looked up from germline, CDR1 is SGHKS and CDR2 is YYEKEE (reference sequence). This CDR3 has 13 amino acids. CDR3 protein: CASSLTDNQPQHF. The CDR3 nucleotides are TGTGCCAGCAGCTTGACTGATAATCAGCCCCAGCATTTT. Full variable domain (missing parts from reference TRBV5-5 and TRBJ1-5): DAGVTQSPTHLIKTRGQQVTLRCSPISGHKSVSWYQQVLGQGPQFIFQYYEKEERGRGNFPDRFSARQFPNYSSELNVNALLLGDSALYLCASSLTDNQPQHFGDGTRLSIL.

This clonotype was recorded a few times. The CDR3 protein is CASSDSEGVGEQFF. In nucleotides, the CDR3 is TGTGCCAGCAGTGACTCTGAGGGAGTAGGTGAGCAGTTCTTC. The chain is built from TRBV6-4 and TRBJ2-1; tentatively, D is TRBD2 (5 bases). CDR3 length: 14 amino acids. Germline values: CDR1 MRHNA, CDR2 SNTAGT. The V end lost 0 bases, the J end lost 9 bases, and 12 bases lay between the germline ends.

This CDR3 reads CSAGQGNGYTF. The CDR3 bases are TGCAGCGCCGGACAGGGGAATGGCTACACCTTC. The chain employs TRBV29-1 and TRBJ1-2, with 9 bases lining up with TRBD1. V gave up 7 bases and J gave up 6 bases; unmatched junction bases: 3. Germline-derived CDR1 and CDR2 are SQVTM and ANQGSEA. This CDR3 has 11 amino acids.

The chain links TRBV7-2 to TRBJ2-7, with D possibly TRBD2 on 7 matching bases. The CDR3 contains 14 residues. V lost 5 bases and J 5 bases, leaving 16 bases between the germline ends. Germline loops: CDR1 SGHTA, CDR2 FQGNSA. CDR3 nucleotide sequence: TGTGCCAGCAGCCCCAGGGGAGGGTACCACGAGCAGTACTTC. It translates to CASSPRGGYHEQYF. Together with reference TRBV7-2 and TRBJ2-7, the CDR3 gives the full variable domain: GAGVSQSPSNKVTEKGKDVELRCDPISGHTALYWYRQSLGQGLEFLIYFQGNSAPDKSGLPSDRFSAERTGGSVSTLTIQRTQQEDSAVYLCASSPRGGYHEQYFGPGTRLTVT.

The rearrangement joins TRBV12-3 or TRBV12-4 to TRBJ2-3; TRBD2 is a possible D gene (5 bases). The CDR3 is 16 amino acids. V was trimmed by 4 bases and J by 2 bases, leaving 16 bases between them. The CDR3 DNA follows: TGTGCCAGCAGTTCAGACGACTACCACCACACAGATACGCAGTATTTT. Amino acids: CASSSDDYHHTDTQYF.

The V and J genes are TRBV29-1 and TRBJ2-3, with TRBD2 matching over 8 bases. The CDR3 contains 14 residues. With V trimmed by 4 bases and J by 2 bases, 5 bases remained unmatched. Looked up from germline, CDR1 is SQVTM and CDR2 is ANQGSEA. CDR3 sequence reads: CSVGGRYITDTQYF. In DNA form, the CDR3 reads TGCAGCGTTGGCGGGAGGTATATCACAGATACGCAGTATTTT.

V gene TRBV20-1 combines with J gene TRBJ2-1, with 7 bases identical to TRBD2. The germline V gene has CDR1 DFQATT and CDR2 SNEGSKA (reference sequence). CDR3 size: 15 residues. The trim removed 3 bases at V and 7 bases at J, leaving 12 bases unmatched. CDR3 sequence (DNA): TGCAGTGCTAGCCAACCCATCGGGAGGAGGAATGAGCAGTTCTTC. Its translation is CSASQPIGRRNEQFF.

The chain employs TRBV5-1 and TRBJ2-3; the D call may be TRBD1 or TRBD2 (5 bases each). The length of the CDR3 is 13 residues. V gave up 3 bases and J gave up 2 bases, with 7 bases separating them. CDR1 is SGHRS, CDR2 YFSETQ, per germline. DNA of the CDR3: TGCGCCAGCAGCTCTGGGACCACAGATACGCAGTATTTT. Amino acids: CASSSGTTDTQYF. Complete variable domain (other parts from reference TRBV5-1 and TRBJ2-3): KAGVTQTPRYLIKTRGQQVTLSCSPISGHRSVSWYQQTPGQGLQFLFEYFSETQRNKGNFPGRFSGRQFSNSRSEMNVSTLELGDSALYLCASSSGTTDTQYFGPGTRLTVL.

The chain employs TRBV4-3 and TRBJ2-1; no clear D gene. V lost 3 bases and J lost 0, with 9 bases in between. Germline assignment: CDR1 LGHNA and CDR2 YSLEER. The CDR3 length is 15 residues. The CDR3 DNA follows: TGCGCCAGCAGCCAGATCTTTAGCTCCTACAATGAGCAGTTCTTC. This sequence encodes CASSQIFSSYNEQFF.

This clonotype occurred a few times. The chain joins TRBV12-3 or TRBV12-4 to TRBJ2-1, with 10 bases aligning to TRBD2. CDR3 length: 16 amino acids. V dropped 7 bases and J dropped 1; count of bases not matched to a gene: 7. Here the CDR3 reads CASNLLAGASYNEQFF. The CDR3 DNA follows: TGTGCCAGCAACCTTCTAGCGGGGGCATCCTACAATGAGCAGTTCTTC.

The chain combines TRBV6-5 with TRBJ1-5; possible D gene TRBD1, 6 bases. The germline V gene has CDR1 MNHEY and CDR2 SVGAGI. With 0 bases removed from V and 5 bases from J, the gap between germline ends came to 11 bases. The CDR3 has 15 residues. The CDR3, as DNA: TGTGCCAGCAGTTACTCGAGCAGGGGTCATCAGCCCCAGCATTTT. Residues: CASSYSSRGHQPQHF.

Comments on this clonotype: At one boundary the junction diverges from the germline segment, which might be a read error. This chain connects TRBV7-7 to TRBJ2-7; 8 positions match TRBD1. Germline V gene sequence: CDR1 SSHAT, CDR2 FNYEAQ (reference sequence). CDR3 length: 13 amino acids. This CDR3 reads CASSQDRDHEQYF. The CDR3 bases are TGTGCTAGCAGCCAGGACAGGGACCATGAGCAGTACTTC. Complete variable domain (other parts from reference TRBV7-7 and TRBJ2-7): GAGVSQSPRYKVTKRGQDVTLRCDPISSHATLYWYQQALGQGPEFLTYFNYEAQPDKSGLPSDRFSAERPEGSISTLTIQRTEQRDSAMYRCASSQDRDHEQYFGPGTRLTVT.

The chain employs TRBV12-3 or TRBV12-4 and TRBJ2-2; TRBD2 agrees at 13 bases. Germline trimming cut 8 bases from V and 4 bases from J; bases unmatched to any gene: 4. The CDR3 is made up of 15 amino acids. Written as DNA, the CDR3 is TGTGCCAGCCGGGGACTAGCGGGAAGCACCGGGGAGCTGTTTTTT. This sequence encodes CASRGLAGSTGELFF.

The chain combines TRBV20-1 with TRBJ2-1; maybe TRBD2 (6 bases). The germline CDR1 and CDR2 sequences are DFQATT and SNEGSKA (reference sequence). V was cut by 6 bases and J by 0 bases, with 24 bases left in between. This CDR3 has 18 amino acids. The CDR3 spells CSAPGGRKAWSSYNEQFF. The CDR3 region has the DNA TGCAGTGCGCCCGGAGGGCGGAAAGCCTGGAGCTCCTACAATGAGCAGTTCTTC.

This sequence joins TRBV20-1 and TRBJ2-5; 10 nucleotides align to TRBD2. There are 16 residues in the CDR3. The ends lost 1 base at V and 11 bases at J; junction bases unmatched: 16. Germline CDR1 and CDR2: DFQATT and SNEGSKA (reference sequence). DNA of the CDR3: TGCAGTGCTAGAGGGATCCTACTAGCGGGAACGCGTGAGCAGTACTTC. Protein product: CSARGILLAGTREQYF.

The rearrangement joins TRBV29-1 to TRBJ2-5; tentative D call: TRBD2 (6 bases). The CDR3 runs 13 residues. Germline values: CDR1 SQVTM, CDR2 ANQGSEA. V lost 7 bases and J lost 4, with 16 bases in between. The CDR3 DNA sequence: TGCAGCGCCCATGGAGGGTTTGGAGAGACCCAGTACTTC. This sequence encodes CSAHGGFGETQYF.